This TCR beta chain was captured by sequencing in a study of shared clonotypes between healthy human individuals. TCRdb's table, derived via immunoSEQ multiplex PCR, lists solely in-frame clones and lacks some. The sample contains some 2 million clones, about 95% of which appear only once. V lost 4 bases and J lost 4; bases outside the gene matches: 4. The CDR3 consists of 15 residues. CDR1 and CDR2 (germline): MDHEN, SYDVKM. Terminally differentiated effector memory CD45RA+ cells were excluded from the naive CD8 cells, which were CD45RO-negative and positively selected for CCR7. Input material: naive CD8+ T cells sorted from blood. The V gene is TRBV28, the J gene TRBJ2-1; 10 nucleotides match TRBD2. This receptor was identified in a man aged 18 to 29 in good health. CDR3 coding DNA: TGTGCCAGCAGTTCGGGACTAGCGTGGTACAATGAGCAGTTCTTC. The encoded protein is CASSSGLAWYNEQFF.